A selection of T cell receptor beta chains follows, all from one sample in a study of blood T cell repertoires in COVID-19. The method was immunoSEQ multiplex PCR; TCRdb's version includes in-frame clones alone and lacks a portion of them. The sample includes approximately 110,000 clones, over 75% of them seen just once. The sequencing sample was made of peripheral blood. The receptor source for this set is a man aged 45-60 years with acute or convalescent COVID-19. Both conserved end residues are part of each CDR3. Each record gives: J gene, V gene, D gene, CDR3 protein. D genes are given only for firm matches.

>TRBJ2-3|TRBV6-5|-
CASSSQAEDTQYF
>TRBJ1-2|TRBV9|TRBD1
CASSAPGGDRAGYTF
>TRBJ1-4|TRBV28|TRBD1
CASSSETGGQEKLFF
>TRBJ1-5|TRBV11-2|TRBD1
CASSLANRDRYSNQPQHF
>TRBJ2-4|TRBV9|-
CASSVGTLQNIQYF
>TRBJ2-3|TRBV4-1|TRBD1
CASSPRGRWDTQYF
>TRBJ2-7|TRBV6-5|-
CASSPGGNRYEQYF
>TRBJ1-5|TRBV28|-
CASIRRGFPGNQPQHF
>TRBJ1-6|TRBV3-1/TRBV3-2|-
CASSQDRGIHNSPLHF
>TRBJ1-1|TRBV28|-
CASSLPGRGVRNTEAFF
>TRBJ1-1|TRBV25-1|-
CASSESGGLWTEAFF
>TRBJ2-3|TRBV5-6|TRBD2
CASFSLGTSGAYTDTQYF
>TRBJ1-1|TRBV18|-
CASSPGPLRMAFF
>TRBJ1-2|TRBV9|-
CASSVAGYGYTF
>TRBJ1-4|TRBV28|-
CASSRIIASGEKLFF
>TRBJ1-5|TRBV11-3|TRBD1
CASSFTRDRGIQPQHF
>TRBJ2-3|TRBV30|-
CAWDRTLTDTQYF
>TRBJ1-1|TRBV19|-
CASSPRRENTEAFF
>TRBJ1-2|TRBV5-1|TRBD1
CASSFTTGGARGYTF
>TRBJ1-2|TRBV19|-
CASSMGQGGYTF
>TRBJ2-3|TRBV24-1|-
CATALGSVGDTQYF
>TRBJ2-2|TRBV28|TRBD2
CASTAAGGPYTGELFF
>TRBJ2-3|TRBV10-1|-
CASSESISAPGDTQYF
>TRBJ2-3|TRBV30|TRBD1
CAWTGGITDTQYF
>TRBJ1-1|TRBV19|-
CASSMGTQNTEAFF
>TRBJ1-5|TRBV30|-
CAWSPPPGQPQHF
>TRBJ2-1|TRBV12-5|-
CASGSNTGLPKFF